This TCR beta chain is from a study of cytomegalovirus exposure and HLA in healthy donors. The donors were members of the validation cohort, which comprised more than 90 subjects and was separate from the first cohort of about 700 subjects. Germline CDR1 and CDR2: MNHEY and SMNVEV (reference sequence). Trimming left V 5 bases short and J 1 base short, with 11 bases between. The CDR3 contains 14 residues. TCRdb keeps only in-frame clones here, not all; method: immunoSEQ multiplex PCR. There are about 130,000 clones in the sample; roughly 90% occur only once, and 3% to 3.5% lies in the top ten. The genes are TRBV27 and TRBJ1-1, with a tentative D call TRBD1 (5 bases). The clonotype was recovered from a man in his thirties or forties in good health and CMV-seronegative. The sample was PBMCs. CDR3 region: CASSPGRGNTEAFF. As DNA, the CDR3 is TGTGCCAGCAGTCCCGGAAGGGGGAACACTGAAGCTTTCTTT.